This T cell receptor (beta chain) was sequenced during a study of cytomegalovirus exposure and HLA in healthy donors. Overall study context: In an earlier analysis, almost 120 million unique TCR beta sequences were found from approximately 170 million T cells. Membership in the Caucasian-associated ancestry cluster was found for about 80% of roughly 400 genotyped donors. Study conclusions and caveats: The authors enumerated around 150 TCR beta chains as linked to cytomegalovirus.

As concerns this clone: Its specificity is not known.

Researchers ran the PCR with 60 Vbeta and 13 Jbeta primers. Data came from immunoSEQ multiplex PCR; TCRdb stores just in-frame clones and leaves some out. There are 270,000 or so clones in the sample; approximately 90% occur only once, and around 4.2% lies in the top ten. This CDR3 region has 16 residues. V lost 7 bases, J lost 0 bases, and 17 bases lay in between. Germline loops: CDR1 LNHNV, CDR2 YYDKDF (reference sequence). The rearrangement joins TRBV15 to TRBJ2-3; D is perhaps TRBD1 (7 bases). The receptor comes from a man aged 35-49 years in good health and CMV-seropositive. The sequenced material came from PBMCs. The CDR3 region is CATNSRGEVSTDTQYF. CDR3 nucleotides: TGTGCCACCAACTCCAGGGGGGAGGTAAGCACAGATACGCAGTATTTT. Variable domain in full (rest from reference TRBV15 and TRBJ2-3): DAMVIQNPRYQVTQFGKPVTLSCSQTLNHNVMYWYQQKSSQAPKLLFHYYDKDFNNEADTPDNFQSRRPNTSFCFLDIRSPGLGDTAMYLCATNSRGEVSTDTQYFGPGTRLTVL.